This T cell receptor beta chain was observed in a study of T cells in Graves' hyperthyroidism and ophthalmopathy. Study conclusions and caveats: For ophthalmopathy, model prediction preceded onset by a median 6.5 months. Peripheral blood also featured most of the thyroid clonotypes expanded above 0.001.

Deletions cut 2 bases from V and 5 bases from J, with 12 bases between. In germline, CDR1 is SEHNR, CDR2 FQNEAQ (reference sequence). This CDR3 has 14 residues. The study excluded patients with uncontrolled infection, other autoimmune disease, pregnancy or lactation. TCR beta CDR3 region amplification was performed from RNA transcripts. The primer set for the first-round RT-PCR of the TCR CDR3 was HTBI. MiXCR was run by TCRdb on the multiplex PCR reads, yielding one entry per CDR3 protein. Of 550,000 to 700,000 distinct CDR3 sequences in the sample, 46% were seen once. This clonotype has at least ten counts. The antigen is not known.

The source is an adult woman with Graves' disease, either hyperthyroidism or ophthalmopathy (not recorded which). The sample consisted of peripheral blood or thyroid tissue (not recorded which). V and J are TRBV7-9 and TRBJ2-5; no firm D call. The CDR3: CASSLTPGRETQYF. The DNA for the CDR3 is TGTGCCAGCAGCTTAACCCCAGGTCGTGAGACCCAGTACTTC. The whole variable domain, remainder taken from reference TRBV7-9 and TRBJ2-5, is DTGVSQNPRHKITKRGQNVTFRCDPISEHNRLYWYRQTLGQGPEFLTYFQNEAQLEKSRLLSDRFSAERPKGSFSTLEIQRTEQGDSAMYLCASSLTPGRETQYFGPGTRLLVL.